This paragraph reports one T cell receptor (beta chain). The antigen remains undetermined. The data are from a study of type 1 and type 2 diabetes patients. Trimming removed 4 bases from V and 2 bases from J; junction bases left unmatched: 10. This CDR3 has 17 amino acids. CDR1 and CDR2 from the germline V gene are LNHDA and SQIVND (reference sequence). Overall study results and limits: Some T1D-only expanded clones might appear in more T2D or control samples.

Amplification started from genomic DNA. Multiplex PCR with 30 forward and 13 reverse primers amplified the TCR beta CDR3. TCRdb reprocessed the multiplex PCR reads via MiXCR and lists one record per CDR3 protein. Here the sample spans 250,000 or so distinct CDR3 sequences, more than 40% being singletons. This TCR derives from a man aged 18 to 35 with type 2 diabetes. The chain employs TRBV19 and TRBJ2-2; 7 bases line up with TRBD2. The sample was peripheral blood mononuclear cells (PBMCs). The CDR3 DNA sequence: TGTGCCAGTAGTAATCGATTTGGGGAGGGAAACACCGGGGAGCTGTTTTTT. Its protein product is CASSNRFGEGNTGELFF.